A single sample gave rise to the 10 T cell receptor beta chains below, sequenced in a study of metastatic and nonmetastatic thyroid tumors. TCRdb redid the clone calls on the PCR reads using MiXCR. Among around 19,000 clones, roughly a third were seen once, and the ten largest hold roughly 28%. Patients underwent thyroid surgery, and none had received any treatment before it. Sequencing used tumor tissue. These receptors all stem from a female donor with papillary thyroid cancer or a benign thyroid nodule (not recorded which). Some clones in this sample may be carry-over from other donors' samples.

This clone was observed many times. V and J are TRBV9 and TRBJ1-1, with a weak D call TRBD1 (5 bases). Per the germline V gene, CDR1 is SGDLS and CDR2 is YYNGEE. V was cut by 8 bases and J by 2 bases, with 10 bases left in between. The CDR3 totals 12 residues. The CDR3 is CASQGPNTEAFF. CDR3 DNA sequence: TGTGCCAGTCAGGGTCCTAACACTGAAGCTTTCTTT.

This chain links TRBV20-1 with TRBJ2-1; no clear D. V lost 0 bases and J lost 2, with 11 bases in between. The length of the CDR3 is 15 residues. The germline gives CDR1 DFQATT, CDR2 SNEGSKA (reference sequence). The CDR3, as DNA: TGCAGTGCTAGAGAGCGAGGTCCCACCTACAATGAGCAGTTCTTC. This sequence encodes CSARERGPTYNEQFF.

The V and J genes are TRBV15 and TRBJ1-5; D possibly corresponds to TRBD1 (5 bases). The CDR3 totals 17 residues. V lost 3 bases and J 4 bases, leaving 19 bases between the germline ends. The germline V gene has CDR1 LNHNV and CDR2 YYDKDF (reference sequence). The CDR3 nucleotides read TGTGCCACCAGCAGGCCATCGGTCGGAGGGGCTAATCAGCCCCAGCATTTT. It yields the protein CATSRPSVGGANQPQHF.

The sample holds a few counts of this clone. The V call is TRBV7-9, the J call TRBJ1-2; D gene unclear. The CDR3 consists of 14 residues. The V gene's germline CDR1 is SEHNR and CDR2 FQNEAQ (reference sequence). V lost 2 bases and J 6 bases, leaving 13 bases between the germline ends. CDR3: CASSLTVAEDGYTF. CDR3 nucleotide sequence: TGTGCCAGCAGCTTAACCGTCGCCGAGGATGGCTACACCTTC.

The CDR3 coding sequence is TGTGCCAGCAGTTACTTGGGACTAGCAACAGATACGCAGTATTTT. This sequence encodes CASSYLGLATDTQYF. V is TRBV6-5 and J is TRBJ2-3; 9 positions agree with TRBD2. The V gene end was trimmed by 1 base and the J gene end by 3 bases; junction bases not matched to a gene: 2. CDR1 and CDR2 from the germline V gene are MNHEY and SVGAGI. This CDR3 is 15 amino acids long.

The V and J genes are TRBV7-3 and TRBJ2-5, with 10 bases that match TRBD2. The CDR3 consists of 14 residues. Losses at the gene ends were 4 bases for V and 7 bases for J; bases not matched to a gene: 6. Germline CDR1 SGHTA, CDR2 FQGTGA. This CDR3 is CASSYTSGVGTQYF. The CDR3 DNA reads as TGTGCCAGCAGCTATACTAGCGGGGTGGGGACCCAGTACTTC.

The V and J genes are TRBV2 and TRBJ2-5, with D possibly TRBD2 on 5 matching bases. From germline, CDR1 is SNHLY and CDR2 FYNNEI. This CDR3 region has 12 residues. Trimming pared 8 bases from V and 3 bases from J, leaving 10 bases between. This chain's CDR3 is CASAYGEETQYF. Written as DNA, the CDR3 is TGTGCCAGCGCGTACGGGGAAGAGACCCAGTACTTC.

There are a few counts of this clone. V usage is TRBV28 and J usage is TRBJ2-7; 9 bases map to TRBD2. Germline CDR1 and CDR2: MDHEN and SYDVKM. The ends lost 6 bases at V and 0 bases at J; junction bases unmatched: 6. The CDR3 sequence is 15 residues long. For the CDR3, the DNA is TGTGCCAGCAGCAACGCGGGGGGGGGCTCCTACGAGCAGTACTTC. This codes for CASSNAGGGSYEQYF.

This clone was seen more than once but under ten times. The rearrangement links TRBV27 to TRBJ1-1, with D perhaps matching TRBD1 (6 bases). The length of the CDR3 is 16 residues. Germline-derived CDR1 and CDR2 are MNHEY and SMNVEV (reference sequence). V was shortened by 3 bases and J by 3 bases, with 17 bases between the two germline ends. The CDR3 nucleotides are TGTGCCAGCAGTTTTGGAGTTTCCCCAGGGGACACTGAAGCTTTCTTT. Amino acids: CASSFGVSPGDTEAFF.

V gene TRBV12-3 or TRBV12-4 combines with J gene TRBJ2-1; 8 bases agree with TRBD1. Losses at the gene ends were 7 bases for V and 2 bases for J; bases not matched to a gene: 4. The CDR3 is 14 residues long. The CDR3 region is CASNPGQAYNEQFF. CDR3 coding DNA: TGTGCCAGCAACCCGGGACAGGCCTACAATGAGCAGTTCTTC.